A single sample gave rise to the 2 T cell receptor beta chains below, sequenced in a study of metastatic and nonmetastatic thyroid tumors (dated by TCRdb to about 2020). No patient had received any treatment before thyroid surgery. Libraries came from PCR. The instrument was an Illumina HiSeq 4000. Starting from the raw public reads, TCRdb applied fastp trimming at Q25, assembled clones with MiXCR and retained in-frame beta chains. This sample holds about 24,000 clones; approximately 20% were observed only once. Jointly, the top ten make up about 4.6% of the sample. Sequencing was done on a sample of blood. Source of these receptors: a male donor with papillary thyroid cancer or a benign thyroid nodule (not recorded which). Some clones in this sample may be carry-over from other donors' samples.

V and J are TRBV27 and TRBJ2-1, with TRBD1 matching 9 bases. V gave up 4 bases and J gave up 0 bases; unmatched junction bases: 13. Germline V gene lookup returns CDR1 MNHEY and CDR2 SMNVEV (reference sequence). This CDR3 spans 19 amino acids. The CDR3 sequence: CASSSIPGQGSPSYNEQFF. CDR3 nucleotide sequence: TGTGCCAGCAGTTCCATACCGGGACAGGGTTCCCCCTCCTACAATGAGCAGTTCTTC.

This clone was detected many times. The CDR3 DNA reads TGTGCCAGTAGTATGGGGGGGTTGCTTTCGACTGAAGCTTTCTTT. It specifies CASSMGGLLSTEAFF. The rearrangement joins TRBV19 to TRBJ1-1; the D gene is possibly TRBD1 (5 bases). Trimming removed 3 bases from V and 5 bases from J, with 16 bases in between. This CDR3 contains 15 residues. Germline V gene lookup returns CDR1 LNHDA and CDR2 SQIVND (reference sequence). Using reference TRBV19 and TRBJ1-1 for the parts outside the CDR3, the full variable domain is DGGITQSPKYLFRKEGQNVTLSCEQNLNHDAMYWYRQDPGQGLRLIYYSQIVNDFQKGDIAEGYSVSREKKESFPLTVTSAQKNPTAFYLCASSMGGLLSTEAFFGQGTRLTVV.